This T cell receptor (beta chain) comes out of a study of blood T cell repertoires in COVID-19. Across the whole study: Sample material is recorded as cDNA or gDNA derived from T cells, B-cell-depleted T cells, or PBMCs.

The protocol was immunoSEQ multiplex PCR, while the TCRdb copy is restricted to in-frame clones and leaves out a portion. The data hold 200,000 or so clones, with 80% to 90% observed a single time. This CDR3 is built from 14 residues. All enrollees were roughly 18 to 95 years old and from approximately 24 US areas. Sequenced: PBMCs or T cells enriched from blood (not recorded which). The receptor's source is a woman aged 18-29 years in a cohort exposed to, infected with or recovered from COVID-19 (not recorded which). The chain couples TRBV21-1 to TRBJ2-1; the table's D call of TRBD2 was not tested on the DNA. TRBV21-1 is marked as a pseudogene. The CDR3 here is CASSKDGAYNEQFF. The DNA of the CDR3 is TGTGCCAGCAGCAAAGACGGGGCCTACAATGAGCAGTTCTTC.